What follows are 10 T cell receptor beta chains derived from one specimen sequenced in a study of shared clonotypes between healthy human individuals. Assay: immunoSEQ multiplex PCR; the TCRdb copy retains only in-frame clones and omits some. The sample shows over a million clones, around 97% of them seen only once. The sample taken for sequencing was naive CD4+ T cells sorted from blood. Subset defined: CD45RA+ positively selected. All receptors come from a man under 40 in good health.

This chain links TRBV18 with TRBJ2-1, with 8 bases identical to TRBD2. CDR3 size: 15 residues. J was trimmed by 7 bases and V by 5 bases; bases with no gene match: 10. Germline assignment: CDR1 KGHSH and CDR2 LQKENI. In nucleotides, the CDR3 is TGTGCCAGCTCATCCCCAGCGGGAGAAGCGAATGAGCAGTTCTTC. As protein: CASSSPAGEANEQFF.

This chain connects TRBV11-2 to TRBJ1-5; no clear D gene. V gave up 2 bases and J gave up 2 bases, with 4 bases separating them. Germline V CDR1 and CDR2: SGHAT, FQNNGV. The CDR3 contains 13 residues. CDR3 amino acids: CASSLRRNQPQHF. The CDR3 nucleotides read TGTGCCAGCAGCTTAAGGCGCAATCAGCCCCAGCATTTT. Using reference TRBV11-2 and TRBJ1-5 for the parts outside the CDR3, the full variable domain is EAGVAQSPRYKIIEKRQSVAFWCNPISGHATLYWYQQILGQGPKLLIQFQNNGVVDDSQLPKDRFSAERLKGVDSTLKIQPAKLEDSAVYLCASSLRRNQPQHFGDGTRLSIL.

The CDR3 bases are TGTGCCAGCAGCGTTATGGGACTAGCGGGTGCCGAGCAGTACTTC. As protein: CASSVMGLAGAEQYF. The rearrangement links TRBV9 to TRBJ2-7; 12 nucleotides agree with TRBD2. The germline V gene has CDR1 SGDLS and CDR2 YYNGEE. With V trimmed by 2 bases and J by 6 bases, 6 bases remained unmatched. This CDR3 region has 15 residues.

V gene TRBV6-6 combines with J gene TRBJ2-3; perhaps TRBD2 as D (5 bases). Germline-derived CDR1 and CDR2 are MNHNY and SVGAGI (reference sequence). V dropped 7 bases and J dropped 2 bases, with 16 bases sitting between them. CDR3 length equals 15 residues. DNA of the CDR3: TGTGCCAGCACTTCCACAGCGGACTCCACAGATACGCAGTATTTT. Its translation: CASTSTADSTDTQYF.

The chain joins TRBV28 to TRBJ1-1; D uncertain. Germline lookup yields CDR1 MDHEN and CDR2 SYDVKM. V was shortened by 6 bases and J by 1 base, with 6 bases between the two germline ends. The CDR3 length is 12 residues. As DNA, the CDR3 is TGTGCCAGCAGAGCGGCGAACACTGAAGCTTTCTTT. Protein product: CASRAANTEAFF.

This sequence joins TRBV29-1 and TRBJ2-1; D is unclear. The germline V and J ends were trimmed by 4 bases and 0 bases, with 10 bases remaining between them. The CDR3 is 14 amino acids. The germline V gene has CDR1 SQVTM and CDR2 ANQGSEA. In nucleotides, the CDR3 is TGCAGCGTTGTCAGGCAGAGCTCCTACAATGAGCAGTTCTTC. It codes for CSVVRQSSYNEQFF.

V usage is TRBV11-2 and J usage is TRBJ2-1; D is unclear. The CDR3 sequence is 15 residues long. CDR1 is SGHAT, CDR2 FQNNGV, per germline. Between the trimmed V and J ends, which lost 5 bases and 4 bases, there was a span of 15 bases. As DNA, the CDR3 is TGTGCCAGCAGCCCTCCTAGTAGACCTTACAATGAGCAGTTCTTC. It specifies CASSPPSRPYNEQFF.

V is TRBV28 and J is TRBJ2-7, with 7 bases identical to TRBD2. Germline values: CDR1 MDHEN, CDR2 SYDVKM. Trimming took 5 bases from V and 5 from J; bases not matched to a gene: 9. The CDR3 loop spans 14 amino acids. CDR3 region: CASSLGLVGNEQYF. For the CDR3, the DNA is TGTGCCAGCAGTCTCGGACTAGTGGGGAACGAGCAGTACTTC.

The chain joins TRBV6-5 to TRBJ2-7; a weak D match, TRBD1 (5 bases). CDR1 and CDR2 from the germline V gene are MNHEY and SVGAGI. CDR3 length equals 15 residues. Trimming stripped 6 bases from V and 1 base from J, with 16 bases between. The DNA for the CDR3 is TGTGCCAGCAGATCATCCCAGACAGCGTCCTACGAGCAGTACTTC. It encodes CASRSSQTASYEQYF.

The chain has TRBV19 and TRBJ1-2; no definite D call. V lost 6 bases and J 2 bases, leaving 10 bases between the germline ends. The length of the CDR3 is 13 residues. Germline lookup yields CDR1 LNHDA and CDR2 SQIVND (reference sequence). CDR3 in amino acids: CASSHGLNYGYTF. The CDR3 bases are TGTGCCAGTAGCCACGGACTGAACTATGGCTACACCTTC.